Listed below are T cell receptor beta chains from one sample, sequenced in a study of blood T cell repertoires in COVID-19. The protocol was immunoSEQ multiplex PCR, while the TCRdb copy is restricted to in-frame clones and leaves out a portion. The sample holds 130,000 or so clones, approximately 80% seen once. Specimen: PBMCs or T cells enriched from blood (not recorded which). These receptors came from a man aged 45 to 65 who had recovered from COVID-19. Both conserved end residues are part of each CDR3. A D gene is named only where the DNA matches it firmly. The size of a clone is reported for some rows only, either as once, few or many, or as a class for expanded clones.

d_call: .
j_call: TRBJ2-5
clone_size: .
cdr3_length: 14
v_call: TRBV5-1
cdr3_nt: TGCGCCAGCAGCTTGGAGGGGCGCCGGGAGACCCAGTACTTC
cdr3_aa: CASSLEGRRETQYF

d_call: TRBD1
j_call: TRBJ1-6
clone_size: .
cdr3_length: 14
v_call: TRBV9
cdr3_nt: TGTGCCAGCAGCGTAGGAACAGGGGACCCACCCCTCCACTTT
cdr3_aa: CASSVGTGDPPLHF

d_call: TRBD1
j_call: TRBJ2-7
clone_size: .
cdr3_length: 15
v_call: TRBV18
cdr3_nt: TGTGCCAGCTCACCGCGGACAGGGGGCGCGTACGAGCAGTACTTC
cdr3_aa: CASSPRTGGAYEQYF

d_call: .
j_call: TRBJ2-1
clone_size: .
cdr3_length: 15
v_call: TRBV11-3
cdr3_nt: TGTGCCAGCAGCTTAGACGCGACTAGGTTCGATGAGCAGTTCTTC
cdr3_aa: CASSLDATRFDEQFF

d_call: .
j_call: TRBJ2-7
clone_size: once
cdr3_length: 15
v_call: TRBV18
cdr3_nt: TGTGCCAGCTCACCACCGGCTAGCTCCTACTACGAGCAGTACTTC
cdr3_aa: CASSPPASSYYEQYF

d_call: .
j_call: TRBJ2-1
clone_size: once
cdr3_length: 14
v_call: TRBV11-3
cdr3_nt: TGTGCCAGCAGCTTAGAAGGGACTGACAATGAGCAGTTCTTC
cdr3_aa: CASSLEGTDNEQFF

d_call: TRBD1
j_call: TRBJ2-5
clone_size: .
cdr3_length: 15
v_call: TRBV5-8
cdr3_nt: TGTGCCAGCAGCTTGGGGGACAGGGGTGTGGAGACCCAGTACTTC
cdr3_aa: CASSLGDRGVETQYF

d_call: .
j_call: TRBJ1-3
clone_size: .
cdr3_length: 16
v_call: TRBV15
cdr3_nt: TGTGCCACCAGCAGAGGGACAGTGCAAGCCGGAAACACCATATATTTT
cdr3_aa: CATSRGTVQAGNTIYF

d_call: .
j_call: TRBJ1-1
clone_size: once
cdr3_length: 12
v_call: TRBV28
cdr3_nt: TGTGCCAGCAGTCGAGACCAAAAGCGAGCTTTCTTT
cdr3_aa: CASSRDQKRAFF

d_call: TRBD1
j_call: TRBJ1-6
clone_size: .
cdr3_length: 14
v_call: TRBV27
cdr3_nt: TGTGCCAGCAGTTTACTCGGGACAGCCGGACCCCTCCACTTT
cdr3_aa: CASSLLGTAGPLHF

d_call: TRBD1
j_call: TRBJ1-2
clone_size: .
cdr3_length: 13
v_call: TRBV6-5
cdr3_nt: TGTGCCAGCAGTTACCAGGGGGGATATGGCTACACCTTC
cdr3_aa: CASSYQGGYGYTF

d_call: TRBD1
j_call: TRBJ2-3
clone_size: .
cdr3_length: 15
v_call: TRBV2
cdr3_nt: TGTGCCAGCAGTGGTAGACAGGGTGACAGAGATACGCAGTATTTT
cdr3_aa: CASSGRQGDRDTQYF

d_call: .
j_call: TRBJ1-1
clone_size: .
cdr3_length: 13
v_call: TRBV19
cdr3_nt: TGTGCCAGTAGACGGGAAGTGAACACTGAAGCTTTCTTT
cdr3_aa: CASRREVNTEAFF

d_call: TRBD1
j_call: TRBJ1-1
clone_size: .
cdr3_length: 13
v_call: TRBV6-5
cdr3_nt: TGTGCCAGCACTGGGACAGAAAACACTGAAGCTTTCTTT
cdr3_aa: CASTGTENTEAFF

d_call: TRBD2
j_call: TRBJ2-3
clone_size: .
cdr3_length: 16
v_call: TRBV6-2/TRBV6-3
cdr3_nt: TGTGCCAGCAGTTACGGTGCGGGGGGAGCCCCAGATACGCAGTATTTT
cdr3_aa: CASSYGAGGAPDTQYF

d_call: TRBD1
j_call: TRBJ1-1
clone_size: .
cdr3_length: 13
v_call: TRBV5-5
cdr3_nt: TGTGCCAGCAGCTTGGAATGGGGACAGGGGCCTTTCTTT
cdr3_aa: CASSLEWGQGPFF

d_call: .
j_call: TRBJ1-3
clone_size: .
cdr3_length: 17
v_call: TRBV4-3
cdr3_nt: TGCGCCAGCAGCCAAGATAGTAGACAGTACTCTGGAAACACCATATATTTT
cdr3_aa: CASSQDSRQYSGNTIYF

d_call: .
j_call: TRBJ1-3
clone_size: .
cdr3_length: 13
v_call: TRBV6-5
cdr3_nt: TGTGCCAGCAGCGTACAGGGCGGAAACACCATATATTTT
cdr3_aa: CASSVQGGNTIYF

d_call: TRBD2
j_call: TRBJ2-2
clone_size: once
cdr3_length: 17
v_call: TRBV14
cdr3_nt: TGTGCCAGCAGCCTACTTCCTCCGGGGGGGCCCGGCGGGGAGCTGTTTTTT
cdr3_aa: CASSLLPPGGPGGELFF

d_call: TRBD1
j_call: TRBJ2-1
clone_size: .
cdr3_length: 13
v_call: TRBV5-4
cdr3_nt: TGTGCCAGCAGCTTCAACAGGGGGAATGAGCAGTTCTTC
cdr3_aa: CASSFNRGNEQFF

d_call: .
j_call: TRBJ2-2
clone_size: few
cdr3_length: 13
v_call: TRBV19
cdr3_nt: TGTGCCAGTAGTCCGGGGGTTGGCGGGGAGCTGTTTTTT
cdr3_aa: CASSPGVGGELFF

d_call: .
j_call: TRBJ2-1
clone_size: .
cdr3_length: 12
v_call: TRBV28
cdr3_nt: TGTGCCAGCAGTTTAGGAGGGAGTGAGCAGTTCTTC
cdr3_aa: CASSLGGSEQFF

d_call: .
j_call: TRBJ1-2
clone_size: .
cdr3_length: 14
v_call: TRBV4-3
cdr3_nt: TGCGCCAGCAGCCAAGGGACTCCTAACTATGGCTACACCTTC
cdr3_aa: CASSQGTPNYGYTF

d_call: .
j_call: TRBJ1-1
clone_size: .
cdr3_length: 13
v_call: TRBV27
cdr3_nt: TGTGCCAGCAGTGTAGGGGGGAACACTGAAGCTTTCTTT
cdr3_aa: CASSVGGNTEAFF

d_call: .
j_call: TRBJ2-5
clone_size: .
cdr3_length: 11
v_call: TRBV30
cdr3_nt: TGTGCCTGTAACAGGGCGGAGACCCAGTACTTC
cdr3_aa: CACNRAETQYF

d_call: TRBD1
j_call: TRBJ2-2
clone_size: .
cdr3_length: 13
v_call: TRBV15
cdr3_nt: TGTGCCACGGACAGGGGGAACACCGGGGAGCTGTTTTTT
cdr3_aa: CATDRGNTGELFF

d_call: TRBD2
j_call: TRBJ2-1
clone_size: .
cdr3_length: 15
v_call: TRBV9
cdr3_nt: TGTGCCAGCAGCGGGGCTCTAGCGGGACCCAATGAGCAGTTCTTC
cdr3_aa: CASSGALAGPNEQFF

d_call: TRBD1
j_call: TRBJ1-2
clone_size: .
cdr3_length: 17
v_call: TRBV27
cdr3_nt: TGTGCCAGCAGTTTATATAGAGGGGGCGAGCGGAACTATGGCTACACCTTC
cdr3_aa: CASSLYRGGERNYGYTF

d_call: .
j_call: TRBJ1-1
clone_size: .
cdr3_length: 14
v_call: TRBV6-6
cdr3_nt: TGTGCCAGCAGAGGACAGCCTGGGGATACTGAAGCTTTCTTT
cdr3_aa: CASRGQPGDTEAFF

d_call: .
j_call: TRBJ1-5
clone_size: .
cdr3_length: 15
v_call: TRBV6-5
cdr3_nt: TGTGCCAGCAGTTACAGTCCAGGGGCCAATCAGCCCCAGCATTTT
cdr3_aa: CASSYSPGANQPQHF

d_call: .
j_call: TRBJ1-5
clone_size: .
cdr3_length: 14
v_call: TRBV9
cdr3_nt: TGTGCCAGCAGCGTGAGTAGTACCAATCAGCCCCAGCATTTT
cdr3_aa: CASSVSSTNQPQHF

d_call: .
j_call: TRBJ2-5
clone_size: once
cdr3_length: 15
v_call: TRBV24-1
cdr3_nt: TGTGCCACCAGTGATGCGAGCACGTCCCAAGAGACCCAGTACTTC
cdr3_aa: CATSDASTSQETQYF

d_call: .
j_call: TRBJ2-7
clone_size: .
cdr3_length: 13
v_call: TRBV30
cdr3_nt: TGTGCCTGGTCCAGGGGATTAGCCTACGAGCAGTACTTC
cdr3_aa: CAWSRGLAYEQYF

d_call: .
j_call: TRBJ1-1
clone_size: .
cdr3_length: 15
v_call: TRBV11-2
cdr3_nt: TGTGCCAGCAGCTTAGCAGCGCTTCAGAACACTGAAGCTTTCTTT
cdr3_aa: CASSLAALQNTEAFF

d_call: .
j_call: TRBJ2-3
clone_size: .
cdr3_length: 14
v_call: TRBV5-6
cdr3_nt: TGTGCCAGCACCTCAGGTATTCTAATGGATACGCAGTATTTT
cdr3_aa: CASTSGILMDTQYF

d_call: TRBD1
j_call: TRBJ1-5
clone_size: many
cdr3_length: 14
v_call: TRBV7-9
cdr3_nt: TGTGCCAGCAGCTTAGGACAGGGTGGGCAGCCCCAGCATTTT
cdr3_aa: CASSLGQGGQPQHF

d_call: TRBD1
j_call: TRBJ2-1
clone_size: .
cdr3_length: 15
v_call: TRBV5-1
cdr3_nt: TGCGCCAGCAGCTGGGCAGGGGGCGTCTACAATGAGCAGTTCTTC
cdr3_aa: CASSWAGGVYNEQFF

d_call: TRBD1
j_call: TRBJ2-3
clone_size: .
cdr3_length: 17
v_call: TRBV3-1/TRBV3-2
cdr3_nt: TGTGCCAGCAGCCAATCTTCCGGGACAGGGCCCACAGATACGCAGTATTTT
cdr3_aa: CASSQSSGTGPTDTQYF

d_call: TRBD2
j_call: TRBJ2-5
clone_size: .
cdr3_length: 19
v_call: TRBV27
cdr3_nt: TGTGCCAGCAGCGGAAGGACCCCGGGACTAGCGGGGGGGCAAGAGACCCAGTACTTC
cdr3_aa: CASSGRTPGLAGGQETQYF